The 23 T cell receptor beta chains below all came from one sample that was sequenced in a study of control samples from healthy donors and cancer patients. The repertoire was sequenced with immunoSEQ multiplex PCR; TCRdb's copy has only in-frame clones and lacks some. The sample yields about 100,000 clones, roughly 90% seen once. What was sequenced was blood. The receptors come from a woman aged 50 to 60 in good health.

The chain has TRBV4-3 and TRBJ1-1, with D possibly matching TRBD1 (5 bases). The CDR3 contains 14 residues. The germline gives CDR1 LGHNA, CDR2 YSLEER. V shed 0 bases and J shed 6 bases, with 11 bases lying between them. CDR3 region: CASSQDRGWAEAFF. The CDR3 nucleotides read TGCGCCAGCAGCCAAGATCGGGGGTGGGCTGAAGCTTTCTTT.

This clone appeared once. The V and J genes are TRBV4-3 and TRBJ2-1; the match to TRBD2 covers 8 bases. J was trimmed by 4 bases and V by 0 bases; bases with no gene match: 2. The germline gives CDR1 LGHNA, CDR2 YSLEER. The CDR3 has 15 amino acids. The CDR3 sequence: CASSQDPSGYNEQFF. CDR3 bases: TGCGCCAGCAGCCAAGATCCTAGCGGGTACAATGAGCAGTTCTTC.

CDR3 loop: CASSPQGKDTEAFF. DNA for the CDR3: TGTGCCAGCTCACCCCAGGGTAAGGACACTGAAGCTTTCTTT. The V call is TRBV18, the J call TRBJ1-1, with D perhaps matching TRBD1 (5 bases). Germline CDR1 and CDR2: KGHSH and LQKENI. V lost 3 bases and J lost 3, with 11 bases in between. The CDR3 is 14 residues long.

The rearrangement links TRBV11-3 to TRBJ2-1; 8 bases align to TRBD2. V shed 3 bases and J 4 bases; nucleotides not matched to a gene: 5. The V gene's germline CDR1 is SGHNT and CDR2 YENEEA. There are 15 residues in the CDR3. The CDR3 reads CASSFTSGTYNEQFF. Here the CDR3 DNA reads TGTGCCAGCAGCTTTACTAGCGGAACGTACAATGAGCAGTTCTTC. The full variable domain, completed using reference TRBV11-3 and TRBJ2-1, is EAGVVQSPRYKIIEKKQPVAFWCNPISGHNTLYWYLQNLGQGPELLIRYENEEAVDDSQLPKDRFSAERLKGVDSTLKIQPAELGDSAVYLCASSFTSGTYNEQFFGPGTRLTVL.

The chain uses TRBV19 and TRBJ2-2, with TRBD1 matching 11 bases. CDR3 length equals 16 residues. CDR1 is LNHDA, CDR2 SQIVND, per germline (reference sequence). V was clipped by 6 bases and J by 5 bases; unmatched bases: 8. CDR3 in DNA: TGTGCCAGTAGGGGGACAGGGGGATTGGGAACCGGGGAGCTGTTTTTT. It encodes CASRGTGGLGTGELFF.

The chain carries TRBV5-4 and TRBJ1-2; no definite D call. Germline CDR1 is SGHNT and CDR2 is YYREEE (reference sequence). The CDR3 totals 11 residues. V lost 2 bases, J lost 6 bases, and 5 bases lay in between. The CDR3 nucleotides are TGTGCCAGCAGCTTAAGGAATGGCTACACCTTC. Its translation: CASSLRNGYTF. Variable domain in full (rest from reference TRBV5-4 and TRBJ1-2): ETGVTQSPTHLIKTRGQQVTLRCSSQSGHNTVSWYQQALGQGPQFIFQYYREEENGRGNFPPRFSGLQFPNYSSELNVNALELDDSALYLCASSLRNGYTFGSGTRLTVV.

The rearrangement links TRBV30 to TRBJ1-3; a possible D gene is TRBD1 (6 bases). Looked up from germline, CDR1 is GTSNPN and CDR2 is SVGIG (reference sequence). The V and J ends lost 2 bases and 4 bases respectively, with 12 bases between them. The CDR3 has 14 amino acids. Here the CDR3 reads CAWSLGTRGNTIYF. Here the CDR3 DNA reads TGTGCCTGGAGTCTCGGGACACGAGGAAACACCATATATTTT.

The rearrangement uses TRBV19 and TRBJ2-1; D could derive from TRBD1 or TRBD2 (5 bases each). The V end lost 5 bases, the J end lost 9 bases, and 20 bases lay between the germline ends. Germline CDR1 is LNHDA and CDR2 is SQIVND (reference sequence). The CDR3 has 15 amino acids. The DNA for the CDR3 is TGTGCCAGTAGTCCCCAGGGCAGGGTCGGGATTGAGCAGTTCTTC. Amino acids: CASSPQGRVGIEQFF.

The chain recombines TRBV24-1 with TRBJ2-5; tentatively, D is TRBD1 (6 bases). Germline CDR1 KGHDR, CDR2 SFDVKD. The CDR3 consists of 12 residues. V was shortened by 4 bases and J by 4 bases, with 6 bases between the two germline ends. The CDR3 bases are TGTGCCACCAGTGACAGGGGAGAGACCCAGTACTTC. It translates to CATSDRGETQYF.

V and J are TRBV24-1 and TRBJ2-7, with D uncertain. With 5 bases removed from V and 2 bases from J, the gap between germline ends came to 3 bases. The CDR3 contains 11 residues. Germline assignment: CDR1 KGHDR and CDR2 SFDVKD. This CDR3 is CATSGPYEQYV. The CDR3 region has the DNA TGTGCCACCAGTGGTCCCTACGAGCAGTACGTC.

The chain combines TRBV5-1 with TRBJ1-1; D is ambiguous. V shed 4 bases and J shed 1 base, with 8 bases lying between them. CDR1 SGHRS and CDR2 YFSETQ come from the germline V gene. The CDR3 is 13 residues long. The CDR3 loop reads CASSPDGNTEAFF. The CDR3 DNA follows: TGCGCCAGCAGCCCCGACGGGAACACTGAAGCTTTCTTT. Complete variable domain (other parts from reference TRBV5-1 and TRBJ1-1): KAGVTQTPRYLIKTRGQQVTLSCSPISGHRSVSWYQQTPGQGLQFLFEYFSETQRNKGNFPGRFSGRQFSNSRSEMNVSTLELGDSALYLCASSPDGNTEAFFGQGTRLTVV.

The chain combines TRBV6-5 with TRBJ2-3, with D unresolved. Trimming removed 8 bases at V and 0 bases at J, with 12 bases between. CDR3 length: 14 residues. CDR1 is MNHEY, CDR2 SVGAGI, per germline. CDR3 nucleotide sequence: TGTGCCAGCGCTCAAGTGGGCAGCACAGATACGCAGTATTTT. Translating gives CASAQVGSTDTQYF.

The chain employs TRBV19 and TRBJ1-1; no clear D gene. The CDR3 spans 12 residues. CDR1 is LNHDA and CDR2 is SQIVND in the germline V gene (reference sequence). Trimming shortened V by 10 bases and J by 2 bases, and 11 bases separated the two germline ends. The CDR3 is CATNGINTEAFF. As DNA, the CDR3 is TGTGCCACCAATGGGATAAACACTGAAGCTTTCTTT.

The chain joins TRBV19 to TRBJ1-2; 9 bases fit TRBD1. Germline trimming cut 5 bases from V and 8 bases from J; bases unmatched to any gene: 6. CDR1 LNHDA and CDR2 SQIVND come from the germline V gene (reference sequence). The CDR3 extends over 13 amino acids. As DNA, the CDR3 is TGTGCCAGTAGTCCCGGGACAGGGAGAGGCTACACCTTC. Translating gives CASSPGTGRGYTF.

The V call is TRBV2, the J call TRBJ2-7; 10 positions match TRBD2. Germline V lookup: CDR1 SNHLY, CDR2 FYNNEI. The V gene end was trimmed by 7 bases and the J gene end by 7 bases; junction bases not matched to a gene: 10. The CDR3 has 14 residues. DNA for the CDR3: TGTGCCAGCAAGGGAGGGCTAGCGGGAGTAGAGCAGTACGTC. Its translation: CASKGGLAGVEQYV.

The rearrangement links TRBV7-3 to TRBJ2-2; D possibly corresponds to TRBD1 (5 bases). This CDR3 contains 14 residues. Germline values: CDR1 SGHTA, CDR2 FQGTGA. V lost 4 bases and J lost 0, with 6 bases in between. This CDR3 is CASSWGANTGELFF. DNA for the CDR3: TGTGCCAGCAGCTGGGGCGCGAACACCGGGGAGCTGTTTTTT.

V usage is TRBV18 and J usage is TRBJ2-1; 8 bases align to TRBD2. V lost 1 base and J lost 4; bases outside the gene matches: 6. The length of the CDR3 is 16 residues. Germline V gives CDR1 KGHSH, CDR2 LQKENI. CDR3 bases: TGTGCCAGCTCACCACGGAGTAGCGGGGTATACAATGAGCAGTTCTTC. Protein sequence: CASSPRSSGVYNEQFF.

This chain links TRBV21-1 with TRBJ2-3; the table's D gene call, TRBD2, was not cross checked with the DNA. TRBV21-1 counts as a pseudogene. This CDR3 region has 19 residues. CDR3 nucleotides: TGTGCCAGCAGCAAAGCTGGGCGGGAGGACTCCTGGGGCACAGATACGCAGTATTTT. The encoded protein is CASSKAGREDSWGTDTQYF.

The rearrangement joins TRBV2 to TRBJ2-1; TRBD2 matches at 15 bases. The germline V gene has CDR1 SNHLY and CDR2 FYNNEI. The length of the CDR3 is 18 residues. Unmatched junction bases numbered 6, after V lost 6 bases and J lost 0 bases. The CDR3 DNA reads as TGTGCCAGCAGGGGACTAGCGGGGGGCCTCAGCTCCTACAATGAGCAGTTCTTC. Its translation: CASRGLAGGLSSYNEQFF.

The chain combines TRBV30 with TRBJ1-1; D unresolved. The germline CDR1 and CDR2 sequences are GTSNPN and SVGIG (reference sequence). CDR3 length: 13 residues. Trimming pared 2 bases from V and 1 base from J, leaving 8 bases between. CDR3 sequence reads: CAWSWGRNTEAFF. The CDR3 DNA is TGTGCCTGGAGTTGGGGTAGGAACACTGAAGCTTTCTTT.

The CDR3: CARGTAGAKLFF. Here the CDR3 DNA reads TGTGCCAGGGGGACGGCCGGGGCAAAACTGTTTTTT. V usage is TRBV30 and J usage is TRBJ1-4, with a weak D call TRBD1 (6 bases). The CDR3 runs to 12 residues. Germline CDR1 GTSNPN, CDR2 SVGIG (reference sequence). V lost 8 bases and J 10 bases, leaving 17 bases between the germline ends.

The J gene is TRBJ2-7, the V gene TRBV3-1 (or the pseudogene TRBV3-2); no clear D gene. The CDR3 is 14 residues long. The ends were cut back, 1 base at V and 2 bases at J, with 9 bases in the middle. The germline V gene has CDR1 LGHDT and CDR2 YNNKEL (reference sequence). The CDR3 spells CASSQVLVAYEQYF. In nucleotides, the CDR3 is TGTGCCAGCAGCCAAGTTTTAGTGGCCTACGAGCAGTACTTC.

The chain combines TRBV7-3 with TRBJ2-3, with D possibly TRBD2 on 6 matching bases. The CDR3 is 14 amino acids. Trimming stripped 5 bases from V and 2 bases from J, with 11 bases between. Germline V CDR1 and CDR2: SGHTA, FQGTGA. In DNA, the CDR3 is TGTGCCAGCAGCGGCGGGACCACCACAGATACGCAGTATTTT. Translating it yields CASSGGTTTDTQYF.